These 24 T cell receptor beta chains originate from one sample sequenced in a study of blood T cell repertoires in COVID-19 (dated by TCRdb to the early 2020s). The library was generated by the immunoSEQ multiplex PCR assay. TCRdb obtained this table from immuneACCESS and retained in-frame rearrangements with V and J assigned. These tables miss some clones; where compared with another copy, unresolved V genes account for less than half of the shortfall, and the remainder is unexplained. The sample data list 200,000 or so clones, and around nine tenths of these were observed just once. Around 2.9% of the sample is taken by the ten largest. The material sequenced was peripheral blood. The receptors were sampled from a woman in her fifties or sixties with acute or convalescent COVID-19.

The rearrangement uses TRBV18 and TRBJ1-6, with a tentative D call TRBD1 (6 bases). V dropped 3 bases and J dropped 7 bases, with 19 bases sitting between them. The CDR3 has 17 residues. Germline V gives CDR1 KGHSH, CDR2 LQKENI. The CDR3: CASSPATGPRSNSPLHF. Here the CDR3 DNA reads TGTGCCAGCTCACCCGCGACAGGACCAAGGTCAAATTCACCCCTCCACTTT.

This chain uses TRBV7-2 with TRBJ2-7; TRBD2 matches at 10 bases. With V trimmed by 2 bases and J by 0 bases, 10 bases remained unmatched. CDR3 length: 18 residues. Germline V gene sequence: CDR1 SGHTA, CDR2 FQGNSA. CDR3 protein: CASSLRTSGKVYSYEQYF. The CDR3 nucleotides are TGTGCCAGCAGCTTAAGAACTAGCGGGAAGGTCTACTCCTACGAGCAGTACTTC.

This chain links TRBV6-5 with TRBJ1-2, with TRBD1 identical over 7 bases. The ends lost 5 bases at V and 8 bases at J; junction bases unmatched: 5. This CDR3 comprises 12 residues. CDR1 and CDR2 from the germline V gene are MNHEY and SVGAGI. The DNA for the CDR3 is TGTGCCAGCAGTATAGGGGGCAGGGGCTACACCTTC. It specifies CASSIGGRGYTF.

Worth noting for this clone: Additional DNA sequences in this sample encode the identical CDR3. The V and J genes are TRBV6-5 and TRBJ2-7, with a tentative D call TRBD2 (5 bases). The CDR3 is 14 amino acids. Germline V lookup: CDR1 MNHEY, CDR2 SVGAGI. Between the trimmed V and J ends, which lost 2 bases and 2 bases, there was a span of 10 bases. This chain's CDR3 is CASSYGTGTYEQYF. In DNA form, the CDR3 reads TGTGCCAGCAGTTACGGCACGGGGACCTACGAGCAGTACTTC.

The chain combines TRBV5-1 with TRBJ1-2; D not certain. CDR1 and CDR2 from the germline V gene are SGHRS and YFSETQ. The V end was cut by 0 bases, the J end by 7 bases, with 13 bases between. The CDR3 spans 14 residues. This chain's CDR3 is CASSLAMREGGYTF. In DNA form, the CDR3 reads TGCGCCAGCAGCTTGGCCATGAGGGAAGGTGGCTACACCTTC.

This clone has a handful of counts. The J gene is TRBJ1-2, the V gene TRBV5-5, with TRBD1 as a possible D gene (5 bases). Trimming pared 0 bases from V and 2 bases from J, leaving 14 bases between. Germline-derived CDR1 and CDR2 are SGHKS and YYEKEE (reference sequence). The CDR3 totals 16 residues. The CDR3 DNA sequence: TGTGCCAGCAGCTTGGTCGGGGGAGAATCGAACTATGGCTACACCTTC. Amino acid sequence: CASSLVGGESNYGYTF.

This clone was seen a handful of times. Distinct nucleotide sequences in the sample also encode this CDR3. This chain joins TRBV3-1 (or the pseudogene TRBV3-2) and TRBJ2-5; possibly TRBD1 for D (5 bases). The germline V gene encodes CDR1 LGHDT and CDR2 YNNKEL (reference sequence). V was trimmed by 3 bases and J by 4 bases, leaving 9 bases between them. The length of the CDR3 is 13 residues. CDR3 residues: CASSHRGGETQYF. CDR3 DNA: TGTGCCAGCAGCCATAGGGGCGGAGAGACCCAGTACTTC.

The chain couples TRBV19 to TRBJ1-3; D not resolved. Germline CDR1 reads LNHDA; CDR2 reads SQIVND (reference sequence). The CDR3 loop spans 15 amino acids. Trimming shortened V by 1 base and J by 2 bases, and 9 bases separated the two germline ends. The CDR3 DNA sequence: TGTGCCAGTAGTATAGCCGAGTTTGCTGGAAACACCATATATTTT. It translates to CASSIAEFAGNTIYF.

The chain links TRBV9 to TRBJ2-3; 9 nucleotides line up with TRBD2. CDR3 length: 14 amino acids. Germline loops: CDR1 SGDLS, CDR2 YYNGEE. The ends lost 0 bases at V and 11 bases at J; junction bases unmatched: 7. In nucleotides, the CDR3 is TGTGCCAGCAGCGTAGAACTTAGCGGGAGAGGGCAGTATTTT. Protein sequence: CASSVELSGRGQYF.

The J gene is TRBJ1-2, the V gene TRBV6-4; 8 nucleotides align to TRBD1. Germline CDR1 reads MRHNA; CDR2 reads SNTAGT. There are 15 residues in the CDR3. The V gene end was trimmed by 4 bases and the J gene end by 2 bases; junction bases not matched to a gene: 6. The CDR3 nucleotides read TGTGCCAGCAGTGTGTCGAACAGGGGGAACTATGGCTACACCTTC. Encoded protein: CASSVSNRGNYGYTF.

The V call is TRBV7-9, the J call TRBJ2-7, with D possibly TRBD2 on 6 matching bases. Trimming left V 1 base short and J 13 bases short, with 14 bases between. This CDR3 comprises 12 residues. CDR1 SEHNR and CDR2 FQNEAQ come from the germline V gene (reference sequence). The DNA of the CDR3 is TGTGCCAGCAGCTTAGAACGGGGGTCCTTTTACTTC. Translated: CASSLERGSFYF.

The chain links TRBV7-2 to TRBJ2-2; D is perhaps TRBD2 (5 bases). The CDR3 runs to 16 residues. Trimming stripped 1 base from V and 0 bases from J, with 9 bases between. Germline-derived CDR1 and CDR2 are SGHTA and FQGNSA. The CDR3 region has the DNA TGTGCCAGCAGCTTAGTTCCGGGGTCGAACACCGGGGAGCTGTTTTTT. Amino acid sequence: CASSLVPGSNTGELFF.

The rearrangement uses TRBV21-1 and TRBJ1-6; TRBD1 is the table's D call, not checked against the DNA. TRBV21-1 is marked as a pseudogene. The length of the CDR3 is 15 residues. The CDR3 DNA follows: TGTGCCAGCAGCAAAGTTACAGCCCAAAATTCACCCCTCCACTTT. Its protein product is CASSKVTAQNSPLHF.

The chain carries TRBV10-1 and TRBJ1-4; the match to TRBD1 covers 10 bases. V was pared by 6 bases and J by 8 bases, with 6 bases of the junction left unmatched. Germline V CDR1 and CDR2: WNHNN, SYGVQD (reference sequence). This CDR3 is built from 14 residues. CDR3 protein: CASSRDRGPEKLFF. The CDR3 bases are TGCGCCAGCAGCCGGGACAGGGGCCCCGAAAAACTGTTTTTT.

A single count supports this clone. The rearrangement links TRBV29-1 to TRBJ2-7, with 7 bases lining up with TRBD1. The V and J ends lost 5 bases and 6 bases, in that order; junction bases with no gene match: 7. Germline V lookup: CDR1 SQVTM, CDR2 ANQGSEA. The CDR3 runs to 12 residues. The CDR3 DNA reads TGCAGCGTTCGACAGGGCTTTGGCGAGCAGTACTTC. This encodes CSVRQGFGEQYF.

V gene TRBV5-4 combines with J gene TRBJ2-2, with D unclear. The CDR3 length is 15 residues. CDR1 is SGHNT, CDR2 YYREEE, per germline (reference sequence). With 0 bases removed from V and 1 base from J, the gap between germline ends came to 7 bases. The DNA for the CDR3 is TGTGCCAGCAGCTTGGGACGGGTGAACACCGGGGAGCTGTTTTTT. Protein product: CASSLGRVNTGELFF. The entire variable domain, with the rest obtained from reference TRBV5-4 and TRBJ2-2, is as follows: ETGVTQSPTHLIKTRGQQVTLRCSSQSGHNTVSWYQQALGQGPQFIFQYYREEENGRGNFPPRFSGLQFPNYSSELNVNALELDDSALYLCASSLGRVNTGELFFGEGSRLTVL.

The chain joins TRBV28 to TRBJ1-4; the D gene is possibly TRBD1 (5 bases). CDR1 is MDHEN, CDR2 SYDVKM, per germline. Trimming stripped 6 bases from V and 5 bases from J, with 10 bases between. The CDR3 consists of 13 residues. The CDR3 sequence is CASSPQENEKLFF. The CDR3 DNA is TGTGCCAGCAGCCCACAGGAGAATGAAAAACTGTTTTTT.

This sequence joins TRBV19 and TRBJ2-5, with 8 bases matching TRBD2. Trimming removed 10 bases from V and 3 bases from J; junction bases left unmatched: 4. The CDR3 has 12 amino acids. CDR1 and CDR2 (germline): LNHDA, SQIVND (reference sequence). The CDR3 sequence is CATGGAKETQYF. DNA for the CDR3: TGTGCCACCGGGGGGGCCAAAGAGACCCAGTACTTC. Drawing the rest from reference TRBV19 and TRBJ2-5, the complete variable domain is DGGITQSPKYLFRKEGQNVTLSCEQNLNHDAMYWYRQDPGQGLRLIYYSQIVNDFQKGDIAEGYSVSREKKESFPLTVTSAQKNPTAFYLCATGGAKETQYFGPGTRLLVL.

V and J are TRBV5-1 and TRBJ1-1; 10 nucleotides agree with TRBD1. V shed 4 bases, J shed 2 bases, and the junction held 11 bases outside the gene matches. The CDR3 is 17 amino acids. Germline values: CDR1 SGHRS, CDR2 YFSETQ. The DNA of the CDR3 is TGCGCCAGCAGCCGCCGACCCGGACAGGGGGTAAACACTGAAGCTTTCTTT. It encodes CASSRRPGQGVNTEAFF.

The CDR3 spells CASGLLTSDSYEQYF. The DNA for the CDR3 is TGTGCTAGTGGTTTGCTGACTAGCGATTCCTACGAGCAGTACTTC. V is TRBV12-5 and J is TRBJ2-7; 8 bases fit TRBD2. This CDR3 comprises 15 residues. In germline, CDR1 is LGHNT, CDR2 FRNRAP. V lost 2 bases to trimming and J lost 1 base; unmatched junction nucleotides: 4.

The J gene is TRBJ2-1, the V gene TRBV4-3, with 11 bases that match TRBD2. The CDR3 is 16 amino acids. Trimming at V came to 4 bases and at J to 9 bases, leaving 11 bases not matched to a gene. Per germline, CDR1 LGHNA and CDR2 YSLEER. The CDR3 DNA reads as TGCGCCAGCAGCCTAGAGGGGGCTAGCGGGAGGTCTGAGCAGTTCTTC. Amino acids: CASSLEGASGRSEQFF.

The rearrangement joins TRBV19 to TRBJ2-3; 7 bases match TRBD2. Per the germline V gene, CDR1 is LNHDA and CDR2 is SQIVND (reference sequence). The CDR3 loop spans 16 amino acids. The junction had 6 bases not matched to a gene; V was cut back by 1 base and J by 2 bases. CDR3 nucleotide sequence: TGTGCCAGTAGTATAGGTCAAGGGAGGGACACAGATACGCAGTATTTT. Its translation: CASSIGQGRDTDTQYF.

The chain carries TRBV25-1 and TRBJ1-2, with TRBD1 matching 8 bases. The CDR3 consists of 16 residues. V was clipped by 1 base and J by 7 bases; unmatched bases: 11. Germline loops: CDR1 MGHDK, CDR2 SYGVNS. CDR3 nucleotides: TGTGCCAGCAGTGAATTAGGGACCGACAGGGGTGGTGGCTACACCTTC. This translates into CASSELGTDRGGGYTF.

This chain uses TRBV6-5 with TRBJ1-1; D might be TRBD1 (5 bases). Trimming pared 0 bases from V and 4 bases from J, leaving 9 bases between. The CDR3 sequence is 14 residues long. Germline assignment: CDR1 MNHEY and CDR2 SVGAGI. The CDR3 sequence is CASSYSGVATEAFF. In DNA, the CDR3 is TGTGCCAGCAGTTACTCAGGGGTGGCCACTGAAGCTTTCTTT.